This entry features one TCR beta chain sequence. The antigen remains unidentified. This sample is part of a study of graft-versus-host responses after intestinal transplantation. Repertoires were generated with immunoSEQ multiplex PCR, while TCRdb's copy carries only in-frame clones and drops some. The sample records over 120,000 clones, nearly 95% being singletons. CDR1 MNHEY and CDR2 SVGAGI come from the germline V gene. This CDR3 is 16 amino acids long. V was clipped by 4 bases and J by 0 bases, with 15 bases between them. Specimen: unstimulated CD4+ T cells sorted from spleen or lymph node cells, collected before intestinal transplant. This TCR was recovered from a human donor who received an intestinal transplant. V gene TRBV6-5 combines with J gene TRBJ1-1; a weak D match, TRBD1 (5 bases). Written as DNA, the CDR3 is TGTGCCAGCAGTTCCCCTCGGGACTCTCTGAACACTGAAGCTTTCTTT. It translates to CASSSPRDSLNTEAFF.